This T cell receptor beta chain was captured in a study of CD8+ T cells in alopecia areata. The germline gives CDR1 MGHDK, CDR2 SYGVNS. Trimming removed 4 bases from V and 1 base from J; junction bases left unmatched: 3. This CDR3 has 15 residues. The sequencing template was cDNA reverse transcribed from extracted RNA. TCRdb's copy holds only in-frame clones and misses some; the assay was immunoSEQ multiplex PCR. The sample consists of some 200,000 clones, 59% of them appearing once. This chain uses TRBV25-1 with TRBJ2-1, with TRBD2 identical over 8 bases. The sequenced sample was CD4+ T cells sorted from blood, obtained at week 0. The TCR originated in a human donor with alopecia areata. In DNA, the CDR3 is TGTGCCAGCAGTGCGGGGGGGCGGTCCTACAATGAGCAGTTCTTC. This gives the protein CASSAGGRSYNEQFF.